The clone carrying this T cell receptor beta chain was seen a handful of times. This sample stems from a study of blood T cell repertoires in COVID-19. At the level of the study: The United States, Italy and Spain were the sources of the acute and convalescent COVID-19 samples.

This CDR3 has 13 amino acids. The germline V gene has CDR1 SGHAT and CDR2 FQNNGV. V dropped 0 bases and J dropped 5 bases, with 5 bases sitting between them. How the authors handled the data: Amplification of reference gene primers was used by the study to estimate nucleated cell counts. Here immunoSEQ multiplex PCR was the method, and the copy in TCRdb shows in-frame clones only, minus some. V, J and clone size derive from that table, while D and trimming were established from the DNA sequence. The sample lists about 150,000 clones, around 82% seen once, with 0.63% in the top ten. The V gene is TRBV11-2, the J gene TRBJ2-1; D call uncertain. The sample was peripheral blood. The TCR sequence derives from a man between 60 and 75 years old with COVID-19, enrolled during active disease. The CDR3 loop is CASSLDRNNEQFF. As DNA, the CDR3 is TGTGCCAGCAGCTTAGACAGAAACAATGAGCAGTTCTTC.